A selection of T cell receptor beta chains follows, all from one sample in a study of T cells in Graves' hyperthyroidism and ophthalmopathy. TCRdb re-called the multiplex PCR reads with MiXCR, one entry per CDR3 protein. Seen here are 300,000 to 450,000 distinct CDR3 sequences, roughly 15% observed once, and the top ten hold 30% to 35%. The sequencing sample was made of blood. The origin of the receptors is a woman between 25 and 40 years old with Graves' hyperthyroidism that later progressed to Graves' ophthalmopathy. Each CDR3 is given with its conserved first and last residue. The D gene is left open where the match is weak. Not all rows give a size; the values are once, few, many and, for expanded clones, a class.

DNA,CDR3,J,V,size,D
TGTGCCAGTAGTATAGATAGACAGGAGAAAGTAATAAGCAATCAGCCCCAGCATTTT,CASSIDRQEKVISNQPQHF,TRBJ1-5,TRBV19,few,NA
TGTGCCAGCAGCTTAACAGGGGGAAACTACAATGAGCAGTTCTTC,CASSLTGGNYNEQFF,TRBJ2-1,TRBV7-9,many,TRBD1
TGTGCCAGCAGCCTAACGCACCTAAAACGAGGGGAGCTGTTTTTT,CASSLTHLKRGELFF,TRBJ2-2,TRBV6-1,few,NA
TGCAGTGCTAGCGAGAACAGGGCGGCGAACACCGGGGAGCTGTTTTTT,CSASENRAANTGELFF,TRBJ2-2,TRBV20-1,NA,NA
TGCGCCAGCACCGGTAGGGGGAATGAGCAGTTCTTC,CASTGRGNEQFF,TRBJ2-1,TRBV5-1,many,NA
TGTGCCAGCAGCTTATATGGGGCTGGCGAGACCCAGTACTTC,CASSLYGAGETQYF,TRBJ2-5,TRBV7-9,many,NA
TGTGCCAGCAGTTACCAGGAAGGGGGCACTGAAGCTTTCTTT,CASSYQEGGTEAFF,TRBJ1-1,TRBV6-5,many,NA
TGTGCCAGCAGAACATACTACAGGGGTTGGAACACTGAAGCTTTCTTT,CASRTYYRGWNTEAFF,TRBJ1-1,TRBV27,many,TRBD1
TGTGCCAGTAAACGTAGGCTAGCGGGGACAACAGATACGCAGTATTTT,CASKRRLAGTTDTQYF,TRBJ2-3,TRBV19,few,TRBD2
TGTGCCAGCAGGAGCGGGAGGGGTTTCTACGAGCAGTACTTC,CASRSGRGFYEQYF,TRBJ2-7,TRBV2,many,TRBD2
TGTGCCAGCAGCGCACCGGTGGGACAGGGACTCTACGAGCAGTACTTC,CASSAPVGQGLYEQYF,TRBJ2-7,TRBV7-9,many,TRBD1
TGTGCCAGCAGTTACTCGATCTCGCAGGGGATAGAGACCCAGTACTTC,CASSYSISQGIETQYF,TRBJ2-5,TRBV6-6,many,NA
TGTGCCAGCAGCCCTCCGGGCGAAACCTACAATGAGCAGTTCTTC,CASSPPGETYNEQFF,TRBJ2-1,TRBV11-2,many,NA
TGTGCCAGCAGTTTAGAACAGGGTGGGATTGATGAGCAGTTCTTC,CASSLEQGGIDEQFF,TRBJ2-1,TRBV28,many,NA
TGTGCCAGCAGCTTTCAACTAGCGTGGGAGACCCAGTACTTC,CASSFQLAWETQYF,TRBJ2-5,TRBV7-9,many,TRBD2
TGCGCCAGCAGTGGAGGAGGGGACAAAAATAATAATTCACCCCTCCACTTT,CASSGGGDKNNNSPLHF,TRBJ1-6,TRBV5-1,NA,NA
TGTGCCACCAGTGACCCCCTCGAGAGCTCCTACAATGAGCAGTTCTTC,CATSDPLESSYNEQFF,TRBJ2-1,TRBV24-1,few,NA
TGCGCCAGCAGCCAAGTACGGGGGAGGTTAAACTCACCCCTCCACTTT,CASSQVRGRLNSPLHF,TRBJ1-6,TRBV4-1,NA,NA
TGCGCCAGCAGTGAGTCGGACAGGGCCGGTGAAAAACTGTTTTTT,CASSESDRAGEKLFF,TRBJ1-4,TRBV10-2,many,TRBD1
TGTGCCAGCAGTCTCGGGACAGGCCAAGAGACCCAGTACTTC,CASSLGTGQETQYF,TRBJ2-5,TRBV12-3/TRBV12-4,many,TRBD1
TGTGCCAGCAGCCCCATAGGGCTAGCGGGGGGGCGATACAATGAGCAGTTCTTC,CASSPIGLAGGRYNEQFF,TRBJ2-1,TRBV5-4,few,TRBD2
TGTGCCAGCAGCCATCCGACTAGATACGAGCAGTACTTC,CASSHPTRYEQYF,TRBJ2-7,TRBV3-1,NA,NA
TGTGCCAGCAGTCCCCAGGGCAGCTCCTACAATGAGCAGTTCTTC,CASSPQGSSYNEQFF,TRBJ2-1,TRBV27,many,NA
TGTGCCAGCAGCCAAGATAAGGGTTCGACTAGCGGAGGGCTTAGCACAGATACGCAGTATTTT,CASSQDKGSTSGGLSTDTQYF,TRBJ2-3,TRBV14,NA,TRBD2
TGTGCCAGCAGCTTAGAGGCTAGCGGGACCTACGAGCAGTACTTC,CASSLEASGTYEQYF,TRBJ2-7,TRBV7-2,few,TRBD2
TGCGCCAGCAGGCATTTGGGCGAGCCCTACGAGCAGTACTTC,CASRHLGEPYEQYF,TRBJ2-7,TRBV10-1,NA,NA
TGCGCCAGCAGCTTGGTAGGGACAGGGGCAGAAAAACTGTTTTTT,CASSLVGTGAEKLFF,TRBJ1-4,TRBV5-1,many,TRBD1
TGTGCCAGCAAACTAGAATCTGCGCCCGGGGAGCTGTTTTTT,CASKLESAPGELFF,TRBJ2-2,TRBV28,many,NA